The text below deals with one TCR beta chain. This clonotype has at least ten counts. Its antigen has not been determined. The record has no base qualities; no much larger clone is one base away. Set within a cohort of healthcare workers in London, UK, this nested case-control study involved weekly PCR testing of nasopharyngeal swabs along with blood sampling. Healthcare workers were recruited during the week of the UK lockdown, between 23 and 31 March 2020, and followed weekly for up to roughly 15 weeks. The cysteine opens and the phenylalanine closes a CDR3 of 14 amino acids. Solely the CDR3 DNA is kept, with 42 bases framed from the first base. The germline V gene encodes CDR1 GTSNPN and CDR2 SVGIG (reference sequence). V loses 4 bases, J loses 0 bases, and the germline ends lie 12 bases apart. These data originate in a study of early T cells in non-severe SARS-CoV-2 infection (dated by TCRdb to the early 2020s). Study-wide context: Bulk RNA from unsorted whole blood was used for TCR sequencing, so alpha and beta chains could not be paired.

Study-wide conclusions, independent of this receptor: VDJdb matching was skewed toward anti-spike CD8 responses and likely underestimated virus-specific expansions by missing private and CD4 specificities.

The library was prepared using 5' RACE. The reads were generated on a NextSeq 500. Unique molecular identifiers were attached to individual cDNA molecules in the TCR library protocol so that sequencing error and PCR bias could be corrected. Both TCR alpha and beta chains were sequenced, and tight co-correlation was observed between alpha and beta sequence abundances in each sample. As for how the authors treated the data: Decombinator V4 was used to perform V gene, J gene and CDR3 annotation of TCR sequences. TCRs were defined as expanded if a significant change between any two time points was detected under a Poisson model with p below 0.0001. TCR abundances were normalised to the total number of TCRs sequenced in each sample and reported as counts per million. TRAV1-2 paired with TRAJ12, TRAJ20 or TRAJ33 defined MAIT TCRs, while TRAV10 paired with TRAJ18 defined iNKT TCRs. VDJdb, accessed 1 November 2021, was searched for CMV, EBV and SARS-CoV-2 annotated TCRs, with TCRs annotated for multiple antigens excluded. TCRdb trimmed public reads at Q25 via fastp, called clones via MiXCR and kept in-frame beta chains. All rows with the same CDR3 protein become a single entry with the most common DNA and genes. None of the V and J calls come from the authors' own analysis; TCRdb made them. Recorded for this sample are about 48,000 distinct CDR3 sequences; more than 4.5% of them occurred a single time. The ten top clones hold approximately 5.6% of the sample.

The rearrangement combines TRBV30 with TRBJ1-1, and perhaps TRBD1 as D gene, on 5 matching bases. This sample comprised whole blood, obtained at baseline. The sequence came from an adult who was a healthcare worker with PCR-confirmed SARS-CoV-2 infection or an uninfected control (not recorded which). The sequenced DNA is TGTGCCTGGATGCCCGGGGGGGTGAACACTGAAGCTTTCTTT. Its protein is CAWMPGGVNTEAFF. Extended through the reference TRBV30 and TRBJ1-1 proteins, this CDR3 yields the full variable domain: SQTIHQWPATLVQPVGSPLSLECTVEGTSNPNLYWYRQAAGRGLQLLFYSVGIGQISSEVPQNLSASRPQDRQFILSSKKLLLSDSGFYLCAWMPGGVNTEAFFGQGTRLTVV.